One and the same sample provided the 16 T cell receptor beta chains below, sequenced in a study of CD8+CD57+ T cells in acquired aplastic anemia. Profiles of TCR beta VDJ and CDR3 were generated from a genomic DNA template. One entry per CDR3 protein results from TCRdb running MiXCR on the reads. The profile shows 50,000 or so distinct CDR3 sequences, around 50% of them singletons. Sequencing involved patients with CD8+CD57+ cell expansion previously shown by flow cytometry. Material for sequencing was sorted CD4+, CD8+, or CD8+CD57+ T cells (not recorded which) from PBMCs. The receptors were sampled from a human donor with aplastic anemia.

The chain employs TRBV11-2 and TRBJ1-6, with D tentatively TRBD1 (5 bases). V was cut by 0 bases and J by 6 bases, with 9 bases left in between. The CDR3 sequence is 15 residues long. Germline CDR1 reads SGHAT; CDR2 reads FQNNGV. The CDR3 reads CASSLESGGNSPLHF. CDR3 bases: TGTGCCAGCAGCTTAGAATCGGGGGGTAATTCACCCCTCCACTTT.

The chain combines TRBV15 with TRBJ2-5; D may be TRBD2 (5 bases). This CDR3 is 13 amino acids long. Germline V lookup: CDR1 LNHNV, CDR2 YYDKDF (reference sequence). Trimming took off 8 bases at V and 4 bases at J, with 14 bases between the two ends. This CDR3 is CATSLGVGETQYF. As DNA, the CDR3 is TGTGCCACCTCCCTCGGGGTTGGAGAGACCCAGTACTTC.

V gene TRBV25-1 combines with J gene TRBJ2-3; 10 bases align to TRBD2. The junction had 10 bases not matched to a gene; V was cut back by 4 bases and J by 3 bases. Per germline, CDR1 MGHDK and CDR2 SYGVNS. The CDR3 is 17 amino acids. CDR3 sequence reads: CASSGLLAGVGTDTQYF. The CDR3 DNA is TGTGCCAGCAGTGGGCTCCTAGCGGGGGTTGGTACAGATACGCAGTATTTT.

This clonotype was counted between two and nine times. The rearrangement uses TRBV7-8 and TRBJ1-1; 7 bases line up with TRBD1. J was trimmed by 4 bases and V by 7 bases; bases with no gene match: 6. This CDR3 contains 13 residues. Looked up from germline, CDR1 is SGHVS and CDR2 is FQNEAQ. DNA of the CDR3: TGTGCCAGCACCGAAGACAGGGTCACTGAAGCTTTCTTT. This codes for CASTEDRVTEAFF. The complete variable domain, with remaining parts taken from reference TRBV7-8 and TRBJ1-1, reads GAGVSQSPRYKVAKRGQDVALRCDPISGHVSLFWYQQALGQGPEFLTYFQNEAQLDKSGLPSDRFFAERPEGSVSTLKIQRTQQEDSAVYLCASTEDRVTEAFFGQGTRLTVV.

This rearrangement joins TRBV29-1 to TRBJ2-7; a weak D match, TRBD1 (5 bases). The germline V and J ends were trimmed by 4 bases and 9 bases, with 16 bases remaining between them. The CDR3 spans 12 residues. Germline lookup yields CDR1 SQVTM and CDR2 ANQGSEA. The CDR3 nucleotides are TGCAGCGTTGTTCGGCAGGGTGTAGCGCAGTACTTC. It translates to CSVVRQGVAQYF.

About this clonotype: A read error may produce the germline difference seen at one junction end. CDR3 sequence (DNA): TGTGCCACCAGCCCTCGGGCAGGGGGCGGCTATGGCTGCACCTTC. It specifies CATSPRAGGGYGCTF. The V call is TRBV15, the J call TRBJ1-2; 8 bases fit TRBD1. CDR1 is LNHNV and CDR2 is YYDKDF in the germline V gene (reference sequence). The CDR3 contains 15 residues.

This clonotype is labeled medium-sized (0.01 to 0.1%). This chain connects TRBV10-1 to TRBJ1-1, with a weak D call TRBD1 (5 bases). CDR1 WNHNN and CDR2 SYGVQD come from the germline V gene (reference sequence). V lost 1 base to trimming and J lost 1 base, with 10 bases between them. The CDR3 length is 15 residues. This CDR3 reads CASSEYRDGNTEAFF. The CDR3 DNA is TGCGCCAGCAGTGAGTACCGGGACGGGAACACTGAAGCTTTCTTT.

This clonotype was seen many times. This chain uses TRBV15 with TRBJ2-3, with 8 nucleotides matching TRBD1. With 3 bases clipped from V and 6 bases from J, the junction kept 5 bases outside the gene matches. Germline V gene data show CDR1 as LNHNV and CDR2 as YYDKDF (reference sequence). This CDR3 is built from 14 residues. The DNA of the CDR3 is TGTGCCACCAGCAGCAGGGGGCGCGTGGATACGCAGTATTTT. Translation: CATSSRGRVDTQYF.

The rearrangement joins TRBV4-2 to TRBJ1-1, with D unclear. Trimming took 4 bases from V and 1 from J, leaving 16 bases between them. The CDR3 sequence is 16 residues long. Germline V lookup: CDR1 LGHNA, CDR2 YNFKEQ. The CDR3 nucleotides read TGTGCCAGCAGCCCGGTTTCATTCGCCCAGAACACTGAAGCTTTCTTT. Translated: CASSPVSFAQNTEAFF.

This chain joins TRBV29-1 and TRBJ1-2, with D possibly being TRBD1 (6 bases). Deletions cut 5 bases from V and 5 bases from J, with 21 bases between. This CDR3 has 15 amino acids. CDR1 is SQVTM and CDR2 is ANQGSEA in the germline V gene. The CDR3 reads CSVHEGGRGNYGYTF. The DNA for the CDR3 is TGCAGCGTTCATGAAGGAGGCAGGGGTAATTATGGCTACACCTTC.

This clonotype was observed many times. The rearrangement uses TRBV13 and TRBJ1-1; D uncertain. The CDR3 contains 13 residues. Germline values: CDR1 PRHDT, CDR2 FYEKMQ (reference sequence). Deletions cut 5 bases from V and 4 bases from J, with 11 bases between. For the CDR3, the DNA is TGTGCCAGCAGCCCGTCGAGGAGCACTGAAGCTTTCTTT. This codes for CASSPSRSTEAFF.

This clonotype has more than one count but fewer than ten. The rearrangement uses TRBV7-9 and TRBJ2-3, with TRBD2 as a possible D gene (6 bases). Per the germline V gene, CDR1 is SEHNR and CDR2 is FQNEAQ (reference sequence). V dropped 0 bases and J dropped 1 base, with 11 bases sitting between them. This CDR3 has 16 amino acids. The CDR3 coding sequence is TGTGCCAGCAGCTTAGCGATAGGGACTCGCACAGATACGCAGTATTTT. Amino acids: CASSLAIGTRTDTQYF.

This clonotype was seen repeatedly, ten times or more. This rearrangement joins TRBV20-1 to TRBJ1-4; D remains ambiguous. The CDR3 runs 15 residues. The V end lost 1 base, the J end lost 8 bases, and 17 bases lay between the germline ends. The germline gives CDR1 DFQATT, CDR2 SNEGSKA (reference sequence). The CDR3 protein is CSARGRRFSYEKLFF. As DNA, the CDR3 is TGCAGTGCTAGAGGGCGCAGGTTTTCTTACGAAAAACTGTTTTTT.

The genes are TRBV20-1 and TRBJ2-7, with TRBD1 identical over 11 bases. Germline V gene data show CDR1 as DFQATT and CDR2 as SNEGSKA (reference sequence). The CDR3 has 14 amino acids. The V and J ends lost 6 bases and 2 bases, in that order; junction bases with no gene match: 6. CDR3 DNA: TGCAGTGCATCAAAGGGACAGGGGGCCTACGAGCAGTACTTC. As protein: CSASKGQGAYEQYF.

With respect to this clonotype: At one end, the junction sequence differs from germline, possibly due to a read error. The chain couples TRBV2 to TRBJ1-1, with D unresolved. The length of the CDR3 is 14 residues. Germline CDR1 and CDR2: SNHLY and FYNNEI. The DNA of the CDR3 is TGTGCCGGCAGTGGAGGGCAGTCAATGGCGGAAGCTTTCTTT. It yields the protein CAGSGGQSMAEAFF. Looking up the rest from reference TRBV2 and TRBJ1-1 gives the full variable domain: EPEVTQTPSHQVTQMGQEVILRCVPISNHLYFYWYRQILGQKVEFLVSFYNNEISEKSEIFDDQFSVERPDGSNFTLKIRSTKLEDSAMYFCAGSGGQSMAEAFFGQGTRLTVV.

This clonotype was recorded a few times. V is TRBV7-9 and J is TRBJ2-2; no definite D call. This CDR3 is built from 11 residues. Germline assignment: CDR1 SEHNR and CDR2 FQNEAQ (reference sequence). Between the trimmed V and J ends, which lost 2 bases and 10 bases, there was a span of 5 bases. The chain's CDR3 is CASSLFEELFF. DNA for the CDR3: TGTGCCAGCAGCTTATTCGAGGAGCTGTTTTTT.